The 21 T cell receptor beta chains given below trace back to one sample, sequenced in a study of beta chain features in type 1 diabetes. Regarding the study as a whole: For Type 1 diabetes patients, all four CD4+ subsets carried TCRB CDR3s that were moderately but significantly shorter.

Investigators reverse transcribed all isolated RNA, so they sequenced expressed TCRB transcripts. This table comes from immunoSEQ multiplex PCR, and its TCRdb copy is limited to in-frame clones, with some not included. The data hold around 360,000 clones, with roughly 12% observed a single time. Their antigens are not known. Sequencing input: naive CD4+ T cells from blood. The origin of the receptors is a young woman with type 1 diabetes.

CDR3 sequence: CASSLFTLTGDYGYTF. The DNA of the CDR3 is TGTGCCAGCAGTTTGTTTACCCTGACAGGTGACTATGGCTACACCTTC. The chain links TRBV28 to TRBJ1-2, with D tentatively TRBD1 (6 bases). CDR1 and CDR2 from the germline V gene are MDHEN and SYDVKM. The CDR3 totals 16 residues. V was trimmed by 3 bases and J by 3 bases, leaving 17 bases between them.

The chain is built from TRBV29-1 and TRBJ1-2, with 7 bases aligning to TRBD1. Trimming took 6 bases from V and 2 from J; bases not matched to a gene: 15. The CDR3 is made up of 16 amino acids. CDR1 SQVTM and CDR2 ANQGSEA come from the germline V gene. CDR3 in DNA: TGCAGCGTACAGGACAGGTGGATTGGAGGGAACTATGGCTACACCTTC. Translated, it gives CSVQDRWIGGNYGYTF. Using reference TRBV29-1 and TRBJ1-2 for the parts outside the CDR3, the full variable domain is SAVISQKPSRDICQRGTSLTIQCQVDSQVTMMFWYRQQPGQSLTLIATANQGSEATYESGFVIDKFPISRPNLTFSTLTVSNMSPEDSSIYLCSVQDRWIGGNYGYTFGSGTRLTVV.

The gene calls are TRBV28 and TRBJ2-7, with TRBD2 matching over 7 bases. The germline V gene has CDR1 MDHEN and CDR2 SYDVKM. CDR3 length: 14 amino acids. The V and J ends lost 5 bases and 6 bases, in that order; junction bases with no gene match: 10. CDR3 region: CASSLTTSVPEQYF. DNA for the CDR3: TGTGCCAGCAGTCTTACAACTAGCGTTCCCGAGCAGTACTTC.

This clone was seen a few times. V usage is TRBV19 and J usage is TRBJ2-7; 7 bases line up with TRBD2. The CDR3 length is 15 residues. The V and J ends lost 7 bases and 5 bases, in that order; junction bases with no gene match: 14. In germline, CDR1 is LNHDA, CDR2 SQIVND (reference sequence). CDR3 residues: CASTEAGSGWHEQYF. CDR3 coding DNA: TGTGCCAGTACAGAAGCGGGGTCAGGGTGGCACGAGCAGTACTTC. The entire variable domain, with the rest obtained from reference TRBV19 and TRBJ2-7, is as follows: DGGITQSPKYLFRKEGQNVTLSCEQNLNHDAMYWYRQDPGQGLRLIYYSQIVNDFQKGDIAEGYSVSREKKESFPLTVTSAQKNPTAFYLCASTEAGSGWHEQYFGPGTRLTVT.

This clone was seen only a few times. The rearrangement joins TRBV18 to TRBJ1-5; D call uncertain. Germline values: CDR1 KGHSH, CDR2 LQKENI. The CDR3 extends over 13 amino acids. V was pared by 8 bases and J by 6 bases, with 14 bases between. This CDR3 reads CASHAVESQPQHF. The CDR3 bases are TGTGCCAGCCACGCCGTGGAGAGTCAGCCCCAGCATTTT. Full variable domain (missing parts from reference TRBV18 and TRBJ1-5): NAGVMQNPRHLVRRRGQEARLRCSPMKGHSHVYWYRQLPEEGLKFMVYLQKENIIDESGMPKERFSAEFPKEGPSILRIQQVVRGDSAAYFCASHAVESQPQHFGDGTRLSIL.

This clone was seen a handful of times. The gene calls are TRBV27 and TRBJ2-7; D remains ambiguous. Trimming shortened V by 3 bases and J by 12 bases, and 18 bases separated the two germline ends. Germline CDR1 reads MNHEY; CDR2 reads SMNVEV (reference sequence). This CDR3 spans 13 amino acids. The DNA for the CDR3 is TGTGCCAGCAGTTTGAGGCCGACGGCCCCTTGGTACTTC. Its translation: CASSLRPTAPWYF.

This chain links TRBV11-2 with TRBJ2-7; a possible D gene is TRBD1 (5 bases). V gave up 5 bases and J gave up 1 base, with 15 bases separating them. Germline CDR1 SGHAT, CDR2 FQNNGV. The CDR3 sequence is 15 residues long. The DNA for the CDR3 is TGTGCCAGCAGCCTAAATCTTCAGGGATCCTACGAGCAGTACTTC. Residues: CASSLNLQGSYEQYF.

This clone was counted only a few times. V gene TRBV6-6 combines with J gene TRBJ2-4; 7 bases are shared with TRBD1. In germline, CDR1 is MNHNY, CDR2 SVGAGI (reference sequence). The CDR3 runs 13 residues. Losses at the gene ends were 3 bases for V and 5 bases for J; bases not matched to a gene: 1. The CDR3 sequence: CASSYGTENIQYF. The DNA for the CDR3 is TGTGCCAGCAGTTATGGGACAGAAAACATTCAGTACTTC.

This clone was seen more than once but under ten times. The chain links TRBV9 to TRBJ1-1; tentatively, D is TRBD1 (6 bases). Germline lookup yields CDR1 SGDLS and CDR2 YYNGEE. The CDR3 extends over 15 amino acids. V lost 3 bases and J lost 5, with 17 bases in between. The CDR3 sequence is CASSAQTGLGTEAFF. CDR3 nucleotides: TGTGCCAGCAGCGCACAAACAGGGCTTGGGACTGAAGCTTTCTTT.

The gene calls are TRBV7-2 and TRBJ1-1; 9 positions agree with TRBD1. This CDR3 is 15 amino acids long. V was pared by 5 bases and J by 1 base, with 5 bases of the junction left unmatched. Germline V gene sequence: CDR1 SGHTA, CDR2 FQGNSA. The CDR3 loop reads CASSARDRENTEAFF. For the CDR3, the DNA is TGTGCCAGCAGCGCACGGGACAGGGAGAACACTGAAGCTTTCTTT.

This rearrangement joins TRBV15 to TRBJ2-1, with D maybe TRBD1 (6 bases). V gave up 1 base and J gave up 7 bases, with 14 bases separating them. There are 15 residues in the CDR3. CDR1 is LNHNV, CDR2 YYDKDF, per germline (reference sequence). The CDR3 loop reads CATSRAAGVWNEQFF. The CDR3 DNA sequence: TGTGCCACCAGCAGAGCGGCAGGGGTTTGGAATGAGCAGTTCTTC.

This chain uses TRBV4-2 with TRBJ2-5; 10 bases match TRBD1. Trimming cost V 3 bases and J 4 bases; bases outside gene matches: 8. In germline, CDR1 is LGHNA, CDR2 YNFKEQ. This CDR3 contains 16 residues. CDR3 nucleotide sequence: TGTGCCAGCAGCCAGGGCGCCGGGACAGGGGTAGAGACCCAGTACTTC. Amino acid sequence: CASSQGAGTGVETQYF.

This clone was picked up a small number of times. The genes are TRBV4-1 and TRBJ2-5, with D possibly TRBD2 on 5 matching bases. Germline assignment: CDR1 MGHRA and CDR2 YSYEKL. The CDR3 totals 15 residues. Trimming shortened V by 1 base and J by 4 bases, and 13 bases separated the two germline ends. The DNA for the CDR3 is TGCGCCAGCAGCCAAGGGCGGGTGGCGGGAGAGACCCAGTACTTC. This translates into CASSQGRVAGETQYF.

This clone appeared a few times. DNA of the CDR3: TGTGCCAGCTCACACGGGACAGCACCTATTGATGGCTACACCTTC. This sequence encodes CASSHGTAPIDGYTF. This chain connects TRBV18 to TRBJ1-2, with 7 bases matching TRBD1. The CDR3 has 15 residues. Germline loops: CDR1 KGHSH, CDR2 LQKENI. The J segment lost 6 bases and the V segment lost 4 bases, leaving 11 bases of the junction unmatched.

V is TRBV13 and J is TRBJ1-1; 7 nucleotides match TRBD1. Germline CDR1 reads PRHDT; CDR2 reads FYEKMQ (reference sequence). Trimming cost V 7 bases and J 0 bases; bases outside gene matches: 5. The CDR3 contains 14 residues. The chain's CDR3 is CASTRGGMNTEAFF. The CDR3 region has the DNA TGTGCCAGCACCCGAGGGGGCATGAACACTGAAGCTTTCTTT.

This clone was counted between two and nine times. This chain joins TRBV9 and TRBJ2-1; no reliable D call. This CDR3 is built from 14 residues. The V and J ends lost 3 bases and 3 bases respectively, with 10 bases between them. Per the germline V gene, CDR1 is SGDLS and CDR2 is YYNGEE. The CDR3 bases are TGTGCCAGCAGCGGCCAGATCCGCTACAATGAGCAGTTCTTC. It encodes CASSGQIRYNEQFF.

The J gene is TRBJ1-2, the V gene TRBV28, with 8 bases fitting TRBD1. The CDR3 extends over 13 amino acids. The V gene end was trimmed by 7 bases and the J gene end by 7 bases; junction bases not matched to a gene: 8. The germline gives CDR1 MDHEN, CDR2 SYDVKM. The CDR3 DNA sequence: TGTGCCAGCATAGTAGGACAGGGCGGTGGCTACACCTTC. Protein: CASIVGQGGGYTF.

J is TRBJ1-4 and V is TRBV12-5; possible D gene TRBD1, 5 bases. Trimming left V 6 bases short and J 4 bases short, with 21 bases between. This CDR3 is built from 17 residues. In germline, CDR1 is LGHNT, CDR2 FRNRAP. CDR3 sequence: CASGPPGSSGINEKLFF. The CDR3 bases are TGTGCTAGTGGACCCCCAGGGTCTTCAGGGATTAATGAAAAACTGTTTTTT.

The J gene is TRBJ2-7, the V gene TRBV19, with D hard to call. The V gene's germline CDR1 is LNHDA and CDR2 SQIVND (reference sequence). The V and J ends lost 2 bases and 3 bases respectively, with 11 bases between them. The CDR3 runs to 14 residues. The CDR3 nucleotides are TGTGCCAGTAGTATACCCGGCGGTAACTACGAGCAGTACTTC. It specifies CASSIPGGNYEQYF.

The V call is TRBV7-2, the J call TRBJ2-7, with D perhaps matching TRBD1 (5 bases). In germline, CDR1 is SGHTA, CDR2 FQGNSA. The ends were cut back, 5 bases at V and 2 bases at J, with 7 bases in the middle. The CDR3 is 12 amino acids. Here the CDR3 reads CASSPTAYEQYF. The DNA for the CDR3 is TGTGCCAGCAGCCCGACAGCCTACGAGCAGTACTTC. Drawing the rest from reference TRBV7-2 and TRBJ2-7, the complete variable domain is GAGVSQSPSNKVTEKGKDVELRCDPISGHTALYWYRQSLGQGLEFLIYFQGNSAPDKSGLPSDRFSAERTGGSVSTLTIQRTQQEDSAVYLCASSPTAYEQYFGPGTRLTVT.

Only a few counts were recorded for this clone. The chain uses TRBV18 and TRBJ1-5, with D unclear. V lost 2 bases to trimming and J lost 1 base, with 6 bases between them. Germline V gives CDR1 KGHSH, CDR2 LQKENI. The CDR3 is 14 residues long. CDR3 sequence reads: CASSPFQSNQPQHF. The CDR3 DNA follows: TGTGCCAGCTCACCATTCCAGAGCAATCAGCCCCAGCATTTT.